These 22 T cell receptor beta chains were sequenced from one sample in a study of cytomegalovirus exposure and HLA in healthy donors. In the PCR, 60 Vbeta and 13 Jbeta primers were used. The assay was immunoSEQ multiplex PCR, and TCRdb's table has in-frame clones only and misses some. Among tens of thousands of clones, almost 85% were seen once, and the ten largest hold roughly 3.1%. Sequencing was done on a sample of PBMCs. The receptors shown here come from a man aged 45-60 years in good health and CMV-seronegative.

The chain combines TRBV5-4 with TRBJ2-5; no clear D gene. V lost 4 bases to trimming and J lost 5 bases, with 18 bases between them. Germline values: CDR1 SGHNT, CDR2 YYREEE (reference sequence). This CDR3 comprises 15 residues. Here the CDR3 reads CASSPGSRAEETQYF. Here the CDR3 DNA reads TGTGCCAGCAGCCCGGGTTCCCGAGCTGAGGAGACCCAGTACTTC.

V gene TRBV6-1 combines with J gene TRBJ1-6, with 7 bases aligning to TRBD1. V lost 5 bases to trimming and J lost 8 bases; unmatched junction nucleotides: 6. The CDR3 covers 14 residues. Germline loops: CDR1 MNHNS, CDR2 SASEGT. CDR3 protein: CASSFNRGDSPLHF. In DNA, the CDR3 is TGTGCCAGCAGTTTTAACAGGGGTGATTCACCCCTCCACTTT.

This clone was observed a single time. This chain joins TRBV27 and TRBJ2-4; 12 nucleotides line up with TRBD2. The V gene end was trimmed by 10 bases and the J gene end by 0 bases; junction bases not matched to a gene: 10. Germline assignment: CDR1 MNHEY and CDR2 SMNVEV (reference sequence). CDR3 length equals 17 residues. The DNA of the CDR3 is TGTGCCACCACCACGACTAGCGGGGGTTTAGCCAAAAACATTCAGTACTTC. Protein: CATTTTSGGLAKNIQYF.

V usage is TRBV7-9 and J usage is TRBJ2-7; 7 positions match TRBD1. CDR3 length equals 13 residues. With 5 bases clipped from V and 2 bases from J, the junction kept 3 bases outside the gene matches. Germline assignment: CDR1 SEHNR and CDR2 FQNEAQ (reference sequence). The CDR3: CASSAGTAYEQYF. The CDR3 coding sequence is TGTGCCAGCAGCGCCGGGACAGCCTACGAGCAGTACTTC.

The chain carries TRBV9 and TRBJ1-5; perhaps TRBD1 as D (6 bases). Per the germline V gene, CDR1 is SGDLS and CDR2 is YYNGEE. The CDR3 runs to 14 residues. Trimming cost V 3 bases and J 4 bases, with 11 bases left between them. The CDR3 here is CASSGGTNNQPQHF. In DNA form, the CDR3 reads TGTGCCAGCAGCGGGGGGACAAATAATCAGCCCCAGCATTTT.

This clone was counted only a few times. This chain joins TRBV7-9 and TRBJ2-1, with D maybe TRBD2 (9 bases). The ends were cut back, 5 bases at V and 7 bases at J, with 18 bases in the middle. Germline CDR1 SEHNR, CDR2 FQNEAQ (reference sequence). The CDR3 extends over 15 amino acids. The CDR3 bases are TGTGCCAGCAGCCAGGGGGCGGGGGGGCCAAATGAGCAGTTCTTC. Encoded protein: CASSQGAGGPNEQFF. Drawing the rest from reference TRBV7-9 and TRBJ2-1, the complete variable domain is DTGVSQNPRHKITKRGQNVTFRCDPISEHNRLYWYRQTLGQGPEFLTYFQNEAQLEKSRLLSDRFSAERPKGSFSTLEIQRTEQGDSAMYLCASSQGAGGPNEQFFGPGTRLTVL.

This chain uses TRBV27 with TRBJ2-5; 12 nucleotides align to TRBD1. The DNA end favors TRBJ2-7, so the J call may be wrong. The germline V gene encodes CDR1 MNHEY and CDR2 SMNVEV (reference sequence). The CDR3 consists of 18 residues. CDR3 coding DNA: TGTGCCAGCAGTCCTAGACGGGGACAGGGGGCTTCGGTCTACGAGCAGTACTTC. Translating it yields CASSPRRGQGASVYEQYF.

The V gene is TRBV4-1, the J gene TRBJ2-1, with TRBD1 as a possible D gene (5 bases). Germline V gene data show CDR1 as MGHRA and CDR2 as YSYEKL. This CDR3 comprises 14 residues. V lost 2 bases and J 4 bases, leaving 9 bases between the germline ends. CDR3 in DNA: TGCGCCAGCAGCCAATCGACAGCTTACAATGAGCAGTTCTTC. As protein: CASSQSTAYNEQFF.

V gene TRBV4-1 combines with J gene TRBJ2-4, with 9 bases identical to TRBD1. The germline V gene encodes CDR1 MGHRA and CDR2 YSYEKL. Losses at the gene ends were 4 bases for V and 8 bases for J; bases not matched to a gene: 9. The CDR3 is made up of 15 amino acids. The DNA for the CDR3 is TGCGCCAGCAGCCTCCAATCGACAGGGGGGGACATTCAGTACTTC. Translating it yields CASSLQSTGGDIQYF.

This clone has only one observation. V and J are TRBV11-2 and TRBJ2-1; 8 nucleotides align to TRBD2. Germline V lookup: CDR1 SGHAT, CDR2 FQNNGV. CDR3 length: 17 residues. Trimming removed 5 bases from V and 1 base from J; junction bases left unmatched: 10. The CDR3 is CASSDPVAGGSYNEQFF. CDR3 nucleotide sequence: TGTGCCAGCAGCGACCCGGTGGCGGGGGGTTCCTACAATGAGCAGTTCTTC.

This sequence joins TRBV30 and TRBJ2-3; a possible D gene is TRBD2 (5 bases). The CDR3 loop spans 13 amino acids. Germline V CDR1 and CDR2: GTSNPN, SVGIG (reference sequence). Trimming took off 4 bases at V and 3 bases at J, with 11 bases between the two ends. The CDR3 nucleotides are TGTGCCTGGATGGCGGGTGTAACAGATACGCAGTATTTT. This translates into CAWMAGVTDTQYF. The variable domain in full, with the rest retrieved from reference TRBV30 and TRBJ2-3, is SQTIHQWPATLVQPVGSPLSLECTVEGTSNPNLYWYRQAAGRGLQLLFYSVGIGQISSEVPQNLSASRPQDRQFILSSKKLLLSDSGFYLCAWMAGVTDTQYFGPGTRLTVL.

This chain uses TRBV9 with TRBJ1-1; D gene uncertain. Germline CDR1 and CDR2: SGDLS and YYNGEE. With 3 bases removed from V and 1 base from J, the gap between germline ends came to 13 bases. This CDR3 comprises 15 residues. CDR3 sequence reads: CASSGRPGSNTEAFF. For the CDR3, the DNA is TGTGCCAGCAGCGGCCGGCCGGGGTCGAACACTGAAGCTTTCTTT.

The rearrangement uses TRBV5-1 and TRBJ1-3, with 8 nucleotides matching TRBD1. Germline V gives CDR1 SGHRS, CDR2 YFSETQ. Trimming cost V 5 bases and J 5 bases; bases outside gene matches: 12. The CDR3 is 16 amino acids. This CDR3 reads CASRIDPGQARNTIYF. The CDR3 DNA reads TGCGCCAGCAGAATAGATCCGGGACAGGCTCGAAACACCATATATTTT.

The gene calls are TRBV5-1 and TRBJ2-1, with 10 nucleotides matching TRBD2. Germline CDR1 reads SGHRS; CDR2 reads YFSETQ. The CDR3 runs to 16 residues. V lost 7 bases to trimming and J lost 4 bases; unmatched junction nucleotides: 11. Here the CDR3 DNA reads TGCGCCAGCTCTTCACTAGCGGGGATACCTTACAATGAGCAGTTCTTC. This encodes CASSSLAGIPYNEQFF.

CDR3 in DNA: TGTGCCAGCAGTTCCCAGGGTGTCGAGACCCAGTACTTC. Translation gives CASSSQGVETQYF. The chain combines TRBV27 with TRBJ2-5; tentative D call: TRBD1 (5 bases). Germline assignment: CDR1 MNHEY and CDR2 SMNVEV (reference sequence). V was shortened by 4 bases and J by 5 bases, with 11 bases between the two germline ends. The length of the CDR3 is 13 residues.

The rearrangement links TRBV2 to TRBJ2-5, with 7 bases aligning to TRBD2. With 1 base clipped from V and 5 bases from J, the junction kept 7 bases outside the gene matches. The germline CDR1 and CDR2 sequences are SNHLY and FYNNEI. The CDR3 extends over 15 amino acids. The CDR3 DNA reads TGTGCCAGCAGTGAAGAGGGTGGGAGGGAGGAGACCCAGTACTTC. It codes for CASSEEGGREETQYF.

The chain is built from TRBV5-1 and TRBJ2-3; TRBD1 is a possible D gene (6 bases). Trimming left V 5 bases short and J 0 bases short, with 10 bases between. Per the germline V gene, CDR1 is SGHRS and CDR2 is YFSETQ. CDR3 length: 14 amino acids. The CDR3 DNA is TGCGCCAGCAGGACTACAGGGAGCACAGATACGCAGTATTTT. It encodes CASRTTGSTDTQYF.

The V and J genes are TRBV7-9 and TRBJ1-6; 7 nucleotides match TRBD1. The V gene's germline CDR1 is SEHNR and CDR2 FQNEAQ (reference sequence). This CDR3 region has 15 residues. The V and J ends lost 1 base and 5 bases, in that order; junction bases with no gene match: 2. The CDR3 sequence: CASSLGQGDNSPLHF. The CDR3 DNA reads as TGTGCCAGCAGCTTAGGTCAGGGGGATAATTCACCCCTCCACTTT.

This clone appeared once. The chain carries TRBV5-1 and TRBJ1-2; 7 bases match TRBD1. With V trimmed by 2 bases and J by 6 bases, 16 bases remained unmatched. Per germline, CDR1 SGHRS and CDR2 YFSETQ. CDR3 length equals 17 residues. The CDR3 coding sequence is TGCGCCAGCAGCTTTACCGGGACAGCAGGCCCAGTCGATGGCTACACCTTC. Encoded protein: CASSFTGTAGPVDGYTF.

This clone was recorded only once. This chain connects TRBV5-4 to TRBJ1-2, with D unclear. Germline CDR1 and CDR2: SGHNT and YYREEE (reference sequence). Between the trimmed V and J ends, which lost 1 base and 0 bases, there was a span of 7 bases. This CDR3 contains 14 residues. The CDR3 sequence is CASSLYQTNYGYTF. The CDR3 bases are TGTGCCAGCAGCTTGTATCAGACTAACTATGGCTACACCTTC.

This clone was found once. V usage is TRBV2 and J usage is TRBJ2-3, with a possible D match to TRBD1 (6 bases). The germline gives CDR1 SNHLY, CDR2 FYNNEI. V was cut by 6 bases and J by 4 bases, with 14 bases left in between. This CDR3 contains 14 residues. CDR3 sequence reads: CASREQGVPDTQYF. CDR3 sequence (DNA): TGTGCCAGCAGAGAACAGGGTGTTCCAGATACGCAGTATTTT.

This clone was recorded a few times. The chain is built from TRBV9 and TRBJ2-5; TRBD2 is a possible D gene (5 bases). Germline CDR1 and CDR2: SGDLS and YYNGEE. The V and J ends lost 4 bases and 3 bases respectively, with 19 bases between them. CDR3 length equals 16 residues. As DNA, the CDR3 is TGTGCCAGCAGCTCTACCCCGAGGGCGGTAGAAGAGACCCAGTACTTC. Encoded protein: CASSSTPRAVEETQYF.